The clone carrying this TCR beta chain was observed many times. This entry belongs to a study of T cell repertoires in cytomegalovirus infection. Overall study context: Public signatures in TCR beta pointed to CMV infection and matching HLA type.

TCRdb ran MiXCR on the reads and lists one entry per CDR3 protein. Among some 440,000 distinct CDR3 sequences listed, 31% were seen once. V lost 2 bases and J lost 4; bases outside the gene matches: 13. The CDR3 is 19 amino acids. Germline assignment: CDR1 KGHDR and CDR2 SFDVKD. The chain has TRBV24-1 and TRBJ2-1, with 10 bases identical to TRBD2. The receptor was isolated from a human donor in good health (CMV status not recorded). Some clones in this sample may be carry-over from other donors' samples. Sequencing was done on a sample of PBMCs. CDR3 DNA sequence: TGTGCCACCAGTGATTCATATGCTAGCGGGGGCGCCTCTTACAATGAGCAGTTCTTC. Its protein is CATSDSYASGGASYNEQFF.